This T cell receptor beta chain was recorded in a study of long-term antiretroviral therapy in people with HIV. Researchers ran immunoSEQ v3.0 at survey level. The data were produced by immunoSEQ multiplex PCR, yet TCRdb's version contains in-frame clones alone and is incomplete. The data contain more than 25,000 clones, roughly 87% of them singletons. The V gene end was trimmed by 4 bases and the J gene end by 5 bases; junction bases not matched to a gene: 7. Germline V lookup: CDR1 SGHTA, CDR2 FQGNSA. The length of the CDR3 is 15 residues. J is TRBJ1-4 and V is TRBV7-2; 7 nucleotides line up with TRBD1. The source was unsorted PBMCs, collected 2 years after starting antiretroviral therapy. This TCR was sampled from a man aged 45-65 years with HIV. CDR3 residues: CASSSQTGRNEKLFF. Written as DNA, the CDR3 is TGTGCCAGCAGCTCCCAGACAGGGAGGAATGAAAAACTGTTTTTT.